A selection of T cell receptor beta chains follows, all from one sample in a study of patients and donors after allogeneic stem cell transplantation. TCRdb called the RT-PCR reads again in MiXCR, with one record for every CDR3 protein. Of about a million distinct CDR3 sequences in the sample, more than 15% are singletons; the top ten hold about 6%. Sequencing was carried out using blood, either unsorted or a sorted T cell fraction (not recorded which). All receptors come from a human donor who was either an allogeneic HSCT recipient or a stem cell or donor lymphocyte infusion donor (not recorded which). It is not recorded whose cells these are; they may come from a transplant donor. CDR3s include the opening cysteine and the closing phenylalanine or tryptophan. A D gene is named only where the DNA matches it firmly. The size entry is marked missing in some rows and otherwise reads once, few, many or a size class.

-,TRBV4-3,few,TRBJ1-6,TGCGCCAGCAGCCAAGATCGGGGCAGGGGAAATTCACCCCTCCACTTT,CASSQDRGRGNSPLHF
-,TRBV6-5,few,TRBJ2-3,TGTGCCAGCAGTTACGGAGCGAAGGCCACAGATACGCAGTATTTT,CASSYGAKATDTQYF
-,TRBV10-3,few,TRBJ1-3,TGTGCTACACGGAGCTCTGGAAACACCATATATTTT,CATRSSGNTIYF
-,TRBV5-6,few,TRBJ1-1,TGTGCCAGCAGCCCTGGGGGGTGGAGGGGTCGCTACCCTGAAGCTTTCTTT,CASSPGGWRGRYPEAFF
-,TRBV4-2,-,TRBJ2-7,TGTGCCAGCAGCCACGCCAGGACTCCTACCTACGAGCAGTACTTC,CASSHARTPTYEQYF
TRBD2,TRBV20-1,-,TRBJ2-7,TGCAGTGCTAGAGTGGCGGGGGGCCCCGAGCAGTACTTC,CSARVAGGPEQYF
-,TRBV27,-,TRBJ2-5,TGTGCCAGCAGTTTCCTGGATTCCGAAGAGACCCAGTACTTC,CASSFLDSEETQYF
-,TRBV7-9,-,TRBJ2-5,TGTGCCAGCAGCTCGCGCTTGACAGCACGAGGAGAGACCCAGTACTTC,CASSSRLTARGETQYF
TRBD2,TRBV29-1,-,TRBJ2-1,TGCAGCGTTGAAGGGTCTAGCGGGTTCACCGATGAGCAGTTCTTC,CSVEGSSGFTDEQFF
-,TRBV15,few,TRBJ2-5,TGTGCCACCAAGGGTTGGAGCGTGGAGACCCAGTACTTC,CATKGWSVETQYF
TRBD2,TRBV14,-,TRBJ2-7,TGTGCCAGCAGCCCGAGCGGGGGGCTAATCTACGAGCAGTACTTC,CASSPSGGLIYEQYF
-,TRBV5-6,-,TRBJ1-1,TGTGCCAGCAGCGGGGCCCCATTGGGGAACACTGAAGCTTTCTTT,CASSGAPLGNTEAFF
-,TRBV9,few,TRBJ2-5,TGTGCCAGCAGCGTAGTGGGTAGCGCAGGAACCCAGTACTTC,CASSVVGSAGTQYF
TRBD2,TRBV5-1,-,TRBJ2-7,TGCGCCAGCAGCTTCGGACTAGCGGGGATGGGGTACGAGCAGTACTTC,CASSFGLAGMGYEQYF
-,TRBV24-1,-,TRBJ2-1,TGTGCCACCAGTGATTTGAGGAGGGCCAGCGATGAGCAGTTCTTC,CATSDLRRASDEQFF
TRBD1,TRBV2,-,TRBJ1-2,TGTGCCAGCAGTCGATCGACAGGGCGGGATGGCTACACCTTC,CASSRSTGRDGYTF
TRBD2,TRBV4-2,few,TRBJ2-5,TGTGCCAGCAGCCAAGATCGGGGGGGCAAAGAGACCCAGTACTTC,CASSQDRGGKETQYF
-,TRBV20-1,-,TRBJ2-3,TGCAGTGCTAGAGGCCGGCGGGGTCCGGGCGGGGATACGCAGTATTTT,CSARGRRGPGGDTQYF